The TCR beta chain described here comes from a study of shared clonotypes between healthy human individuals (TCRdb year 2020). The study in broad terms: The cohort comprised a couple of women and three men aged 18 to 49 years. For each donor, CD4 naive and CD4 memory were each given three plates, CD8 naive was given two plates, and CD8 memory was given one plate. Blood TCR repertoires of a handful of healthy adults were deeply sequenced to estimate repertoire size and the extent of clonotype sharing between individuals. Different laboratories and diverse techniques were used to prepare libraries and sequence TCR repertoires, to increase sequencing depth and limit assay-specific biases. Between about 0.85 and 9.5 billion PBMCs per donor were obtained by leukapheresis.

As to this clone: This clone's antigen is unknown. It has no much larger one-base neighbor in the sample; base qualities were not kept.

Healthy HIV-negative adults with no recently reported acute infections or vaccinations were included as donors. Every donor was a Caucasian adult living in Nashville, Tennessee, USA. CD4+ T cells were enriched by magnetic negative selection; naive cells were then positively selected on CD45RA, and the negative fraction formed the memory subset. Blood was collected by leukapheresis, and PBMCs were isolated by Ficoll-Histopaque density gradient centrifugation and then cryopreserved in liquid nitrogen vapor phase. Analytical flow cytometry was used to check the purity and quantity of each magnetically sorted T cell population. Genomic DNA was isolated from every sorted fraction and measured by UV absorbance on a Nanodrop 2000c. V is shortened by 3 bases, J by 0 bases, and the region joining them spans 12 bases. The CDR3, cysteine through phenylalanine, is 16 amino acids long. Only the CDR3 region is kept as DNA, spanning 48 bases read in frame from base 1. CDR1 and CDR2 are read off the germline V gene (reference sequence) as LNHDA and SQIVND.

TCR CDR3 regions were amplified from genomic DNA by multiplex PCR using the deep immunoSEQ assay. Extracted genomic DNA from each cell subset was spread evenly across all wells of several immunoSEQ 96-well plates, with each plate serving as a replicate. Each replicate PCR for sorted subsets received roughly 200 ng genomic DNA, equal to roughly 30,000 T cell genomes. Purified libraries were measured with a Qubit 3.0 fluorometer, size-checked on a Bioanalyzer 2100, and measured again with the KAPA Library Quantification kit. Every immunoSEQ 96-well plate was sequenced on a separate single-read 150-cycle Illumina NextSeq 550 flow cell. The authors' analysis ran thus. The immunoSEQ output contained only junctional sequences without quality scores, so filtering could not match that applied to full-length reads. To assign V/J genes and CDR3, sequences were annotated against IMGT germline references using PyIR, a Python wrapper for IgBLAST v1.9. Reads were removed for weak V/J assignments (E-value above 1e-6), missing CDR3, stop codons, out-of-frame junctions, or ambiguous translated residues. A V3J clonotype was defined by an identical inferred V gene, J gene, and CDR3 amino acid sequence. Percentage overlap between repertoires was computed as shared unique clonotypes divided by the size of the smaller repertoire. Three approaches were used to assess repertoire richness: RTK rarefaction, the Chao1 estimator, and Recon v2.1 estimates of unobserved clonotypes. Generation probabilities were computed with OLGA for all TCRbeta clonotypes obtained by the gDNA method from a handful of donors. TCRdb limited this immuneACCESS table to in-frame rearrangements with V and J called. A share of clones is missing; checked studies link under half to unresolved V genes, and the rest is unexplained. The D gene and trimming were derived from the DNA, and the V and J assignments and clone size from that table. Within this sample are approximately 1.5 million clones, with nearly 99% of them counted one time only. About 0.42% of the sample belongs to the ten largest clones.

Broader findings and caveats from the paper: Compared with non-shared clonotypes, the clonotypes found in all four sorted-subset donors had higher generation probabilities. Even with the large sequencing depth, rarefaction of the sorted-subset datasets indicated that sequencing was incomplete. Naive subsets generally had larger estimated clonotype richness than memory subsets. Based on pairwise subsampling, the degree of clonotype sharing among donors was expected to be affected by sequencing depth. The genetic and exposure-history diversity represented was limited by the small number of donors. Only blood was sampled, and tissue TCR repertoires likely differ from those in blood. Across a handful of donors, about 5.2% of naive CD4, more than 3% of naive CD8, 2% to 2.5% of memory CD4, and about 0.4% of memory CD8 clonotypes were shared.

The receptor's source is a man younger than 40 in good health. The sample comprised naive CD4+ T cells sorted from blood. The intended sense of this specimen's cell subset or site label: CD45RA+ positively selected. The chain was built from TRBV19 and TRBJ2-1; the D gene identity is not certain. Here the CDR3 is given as CASSITARSSYNEQFF. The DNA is TGTGCCAGTAGTATTACAGCGCGGAGCTCCTACAATGAGCAGTTCTTC. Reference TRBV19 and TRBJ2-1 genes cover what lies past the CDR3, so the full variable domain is DGGITQSPKYLFRKEGQNVTLSCEQNLNHDAMYWYRQDPGQGLRLIYYSQIVNDFQKGDIAEGYSVSREKKESFPLTVTSAQKNPTAFYLCASSITARSSYNEQFFGPGTRLTVL.